The 23 T cell receptor beta chains given below trace back to one sample, sequenced in a study of cytomegalovirus exposure and HLA in healthy donors. PCR amplification relied on 60 Vbeta primers (plus 13 Jbeta primers). The table came from immunoSEQ multiplex PCR; TCRdb's copy has only in-frame clones and leaves some out. Of 85,000 to 130,000 clones listed, roughly 76% were seen once; the top ten hold under 8%. The specimen was PBMCs. The receptors come from a woman between 45 and 60 years old in good health and CMV-seropositive.

The rearrangement uses TRBV27 and TRBJ2-1; TRBD2 agrees at 11 bases. Trimming removed 2 bases from V and 10 bases from J; junction bases left unmatched: 10. Germline assignment: CDR1 MNHEY and CDR2 SMNVEV (reference sequence). The CDR3 totals 16 residues. CDR3 nucleotide sequence: TGTGCCAGCAGTTTAGGGGGTGGGCTAGCGGGAGGCGAGCAGTTCTTC. Amino acid sequence: CASSLGGGLAGGEQFF.

V gene TRBV10-3 combines with J gene TRBJ1-5, with D maybe TRBD1 (5 bases). Germline V gene sequence: CDR1 ENHRY, CDR2 SYGVKD. Trimming took off 10 bases at V and 0 bases at J, with 19 bases between the two ends. The CDR3 is 16 amino acids. The CDR3 coding sequence is TGTGCCACGGGTGGAGGGCCGACAGCTAGCAATCAGCCCCAGCATTTT. As protein: CATGGGPTASNQPQHF.

With respect to this clone: Possible read error: a much larger clone is one base away. This chain connects TRBV5-4 to TRBJ2-1; no reliable D call. The V gene lost 6 bases and the J gene lost 14 bases, with 6 bases spanning the gap. CDR3 length equals 8 residues. Germline CDR1 reads SGHNT; CDR2 reads YYREEE (reference sequence). CDR3 sequence (DNA): TGTGCCAGCACATCAAAGTTCTTC. This translates into CASTSKFF.

This clone was seen just once. The V gene is TRBV27, the J gene TRBJ2-5; weak D call: TRBD1 (5 bases). The V gene's germline CDR1 is MNHEY and CDR2 SMNVEV (reference sequence). The CDR3 loop spans 17 amino acids. V was shortened by 2 bases and J by 2 bases, with 18 bases between the two germline ends. As DNA, the CDR3 is TGTGCCAGCAGTTTAGAGCCGCCTGGGGCACAACAAGAGACCCAGTACTTC. Protein product: CASSLEPPGAQQETQYF.

This clone was observed a few times. The rearrangement links TRBV15 to TRBJ2-1; D may be TRBD2 (5 bases). The CDR3 sequence is 14 residues long. Germline assignment: CDR1 LNHNV and CDR2 YYDKDF (reference sequence). The germline V and J ends were trimmed by 1 base and 5 bases, with 9 bases remaining between them. As DNA, the CDR3 is TGTGCCACCAGCAGAGGGACTTCCCACAATGAGCAGTTCTTC. Protein: CATSRGTSHNEQFF.

The CDR3 here is CASSPLRGVSTDTQYF. CDR3 sequence (DNA): TGTGCCAGCTCACCTTTACGGGGAGTTAGCACAGATACGCAGTATTTT. The chain has TRBV18 and TRBJ2-3, with TRBD2 as a possible D gene (5 bases). Germline CDR1 is KGHSH and CDR2 is LQKENI. This CDR3 comprises 16 residues. V lost 3 bases and J lost 0, with 13 bases in between.

This clone was observed a handful of times. V gene TRBV2 combines with J gene TRBJ2-1; no clear D gene. Germline values: CDR1 SNHLY, CDR2 FYNNEI. V lost 3 bases to trimming and J lost 3 bases, with 9 bases between them. This CDR3 has 14 residues. CDR3 sequence reads: CASSDESGYNEQFF. DNA for the CDR3: TGTGCCAGCAGTGATGAGTCTGGCTACAATGAGCAGTTCTTC.

The rearrangement joins TRBV12-5 to TRBJ2-1; the match to TRBD2 covers 8 bases. CDR3 length equals 15 residues. Trimming removed 1 base from V and 6 bases from J; junction bases left unmatched: 5. CDR1 LGHNT and CDR2 FRNRAP come from the germline V gene. The DNA for the CDR3 is TGTGCTAGTGGTTTGGCCGGGGGGGCGCGCAATGAGCAGTTCTTC. Translation gives CASGLAGGARNEQFF.

The V call is TRBV5-4, the J call TRBJ2-2, with a weak D call TRBD1 (5 bases). The CDR3 is made up of 17 amino acids. Germline V gives CDR1 SGHNT, CDR2 YYREEE (reference sequence). Trimming stripped 4 bases from V and 2 bases from J, with 18 bases between. The CDR3 reads CASSLGHSTVNTGELFF. For the CDR3, the DNA is TGTGCCAGCAGCCTTGGACACTCAACGGTAAACACCGGGGAGCTGTTTTTT.

This chain links TRBV6-5 with TRBJ2-5, with 12 bases matching TRBD2. There are 14 residues in the CDR3. Germline V CDR1 and CDR2: MNHEY, SVGAGI. V trimming: 6 bases; J trimming: 3 bases; junction bases outside the gene matches: 2. The CDR3 region has the DNA TGTGCCAGCAGCCGACTAGCGGGGGAAGAGACCCAGTACTTC. Its protein is CASSRLAGEETQYF.

The chain recombines TRBV4-3 with TRBJ1-2; D remains ambiguous. V was cut by 0 bases and J by 4 bases, with 12 bases left in between. CDR1 and CDR2 (germline): LGHNA, YSLEER. The CDR3 totals 15 residues. In DNA form, the CDR3 reads TGCGCCAGCAGCCAAGAAAACAGACCATTCTATGGCTACACCTTC. Amino acid sequence: CASSQENRPFYGYTF.

This clone was seen only a few times. The gene calls are TRBV4-3 and TRBJ2-1; 7 positions match TRBD2. This CDR3 has 17 amino acids. Germline CDR1 LGHNA, CDR2 YSLEER. The V gene end was trimmed by 4 bases and the J gene end by 4 bases; junction bases not matched to a gene: 13. The CDR3 region has the DNA TGCGCCAGCAGCCCCCCTCCTGGAGTAGCGGGTTACAATGAGCAGTTCTTC. Encoded protein: CASSPPPGVAGYNEQFF.

This chain uses TRBV5-4 with TRBJ2-7; TRBD1 matches 8 bases. Germline loops: CDR1 SGHNT, CDR2 YYREEE (reference sequence). This CDR3 contains 16 residues. The V segment lost 6 bases and the J segment 6 bases; nucleotides outside the gene matches: 17. As DNA, the CDR3 is TGTGCCAGCACATCCAGGGGGCGGGCCGGGAATAGCGAGCAGTACTTC. Protein sequence: CASTSRGRAGNSEQYF. Complete variable domain (other parts from reference TRBV5-4 and TRBJ2-7): ETGVTQSPTHLIKTRGQQVTLRCSSQSGHNTVSWYQQALGQGPQFIFQYYREEENGRGNFPPRFSGLQFPNYSSELNVNALELDDSALYLCASTSRGRAGNSEQYFGPGTRLTVT.

This clone occurred once. One end of the junction varies from germline; a read error may be responsible. The chain carries TRBV19 and TRBJ2-1, with D maybe TRBD2 (6 bases). CDR3 length: 15 residues. Germline assignment: CDR1 LNHDA and CDR2 SQIVND (reference sequence). CDR3 nucleotides: TGTGCCAGTAGTATAGTTCGGGACTCCCACAATGAGCAGTTCTTC. It yields the protein CASSIVRDSHNEQFF.

The table lists this clone with a count of one. Other DNA sequences of this sample code for an identical CDR3. The CDR3 DNA reads TGTGCCAGCAGCGTAGGTGGTGGGAGCGGCACTGAAGCTTTCTTT. Amino acids: CASSVGGGSGTEAFF. The rearrangement joins TRBV9 to TRBJ1-1, with D unresolved. Germline V gives CDR1 SGDLS, CDR2 YYNGEE. This CDR3 has 15 residues. V gave up 0 bases and J gave up 4 bases, with 13 bases separating them.

This chain uses TRBV4-3 with TRBJ1-1; no definite D call. Trimming removed 3 bases from V and 6 bases from J, with 11 bases in between. Germline V gene sequence: CDR1 LGHNA, CDR2 YSLEER. CDR3 length equals 13 residues. The CDR3 DNA follows: TGCGCCAGCAGCCAGATAGGCGGCGCTGAAGCTTTCTTT. This encodes CASSQIGGAEAFF.

This clone was observed a handful of times. The chain uses TRBV2 and TRBJ2-7; 7 nucleotides align to TRBD1. V lost 4 bases to trimming and J lost 4 bases; unmatched junction nucleotides: 10. The CDR3 has 15 amino acids. Germline V gives CDR1 SNHLY, CDR2 FYNNEI. DNA for the CDR3: TGTGCCAGCAGTGCCGGTGGCAGGGGGTATTACGAGCAGTACTTC. Its translation: CASSAGGRGYYEQYF.

The chain uses TRBV11-2 and TRBJ2-5, with TRBD2 identical over 14 bases. CDR1 is SGHAT and CDR2 is FQNNGV in the germline V gene. This CDR3 has 14 amino acids. The ends lost 9 bases at V and 5 bases at J; junction bases unmatched: 5. The CDR3 region is CASSTSGGAETQYF. The CDR3 DNA is TGTGCCAGTTCGACTAGCGGGGGGGCGGAGACCCAGTACTTC.

The genes are TRBV4-2 and TRBJ2-3; D gene ambiguous. In germline, CDR1 is LGHNA, CDR2 YNFKEQ. V was cut by 0 bases and J by 0 bases, with 7 bases left in between. The CDR3 is 15 amino acids. The CDR3 sequence: CASSQEVESTDTQYF. The CDR3 bases are TGTGCCAGCAGCCAAGAGGTAGAAAGCACAGATACGCAGTATTTT.

This chain links TRBV19 with TRBJ1-1; D remains unclear. In germline, CDR1 is LNHDA, CDR2 SQIVND (reference sequence). The CDR3 is made up of 13 amino acids. V lost 6 bases to trimming and J lost 0 bases, with 8 bases between them. The CDR3 coding sequence is TGTGCCAGTAGCCCCATTTTGAACACTGAAGCTTTCTTT. Its protein product is CASSPILNTEAFF.

The chain links TRBV6-6 to TRBJ2-7; TRBD2 matches 12 bases. The ends lost 6 bases at V and 5 bases at J; junction bases unmatched: 8. The CDR3 consists of 15 residues. Germline CDR1 MNHNY, CDR2 SVGAGI (reference sequence). The CDR3 DNA reads as TGTGCCAGCAGGCGGACTAGCGGGGATGTCCACGAGCAGTACTTC. It codes for CASRRTSGDVHEQYF.

This clone was seen a single time. One end of the junction is discordant with germline, which a read error may explain. The same CDR3 can be traced to other DNA sequences in this sample. This sequence joins TRBV9 and TRBJ1-1, with 7 bases fitting TRBD1. The CDR3 spans 15 residues. Germline CDR1 and CDR2: SGDLS and YYNGEE. The CDR3 sequence is CASSVRQGPNTEAFF. The CDR3 nucleotides read TGCGCCAGCAGCGTGAGACAGGGTCCTAACACTGAAGCTTTCTTT.

This clone was detected only a few times. CDR3 loop: CASSLGPTGGSVKLFF. The CDR3 nucleotides are TGTGCCAGCAGCTTAGGTCCGACAGGGGGATCCGTAAAACTGTTTTTT. The chain has TRBV5-4 and TRBJ1-4, with 9 bases identical to TRBD1. This CDR3 has 16 amino acids. From germline, CDR1 is SGHNT and CDR2 YYREEE (reference sequence). The ends lost 2 bases at V and 10 bases at J; junction bases unmatched: 12.